The T cell receptor beta chain under discussion was sequenced for a study of cytomegalovirus exposure and HLA in healthy donors. Study-level information: As released early, the data held about 85 million unique TCRs from HLA-typed donors. Findings and limits, study-wide: Several of the most significant clusters were apparently associated with common viral pathogens in a later analysis. What TCR beta sequences reportedly achieved was accurate prediction of HLA-A and HLA-B alleles in most subjects.

The CDR3 totals 16 residues. The germline CDR1 and CDR2 sequences are SNHLY and FYNNEI. Deletions cut 2 bases from V and 0 bases from J, with 11 bases between. Primers: 60 Vbeta forward and 13 Jbeta reverse. Per the study methods: The authors later counted about 80 million unique TCR beta chains, approximately 12 million of them shared. The method was immunoSEQ multiplex PCR; TCRdb's version includes in-frame clones alone and lacks a portion of them. The DNA was the basis for D and trimming; V, J and clone size are from that table. The repertoire holds about 190,000 clones, with 75% to 90% as singletons. A note on this clone: What it binds is unknown.

This sequence was found in a woman between 18 and 29 years old in good health and CMV-seronegative. The rearrangement links TRBV2 to TRBJ2-1; D gene uncertain. The specimen sequenced was PBMCs. The CDR3 DNA reads as TGTGCCAGCAGTGAAACACGGGTGCGCTCCTACAATGAGCAGTTCTTC. It translates to CASSETRVRSYNEQFF.